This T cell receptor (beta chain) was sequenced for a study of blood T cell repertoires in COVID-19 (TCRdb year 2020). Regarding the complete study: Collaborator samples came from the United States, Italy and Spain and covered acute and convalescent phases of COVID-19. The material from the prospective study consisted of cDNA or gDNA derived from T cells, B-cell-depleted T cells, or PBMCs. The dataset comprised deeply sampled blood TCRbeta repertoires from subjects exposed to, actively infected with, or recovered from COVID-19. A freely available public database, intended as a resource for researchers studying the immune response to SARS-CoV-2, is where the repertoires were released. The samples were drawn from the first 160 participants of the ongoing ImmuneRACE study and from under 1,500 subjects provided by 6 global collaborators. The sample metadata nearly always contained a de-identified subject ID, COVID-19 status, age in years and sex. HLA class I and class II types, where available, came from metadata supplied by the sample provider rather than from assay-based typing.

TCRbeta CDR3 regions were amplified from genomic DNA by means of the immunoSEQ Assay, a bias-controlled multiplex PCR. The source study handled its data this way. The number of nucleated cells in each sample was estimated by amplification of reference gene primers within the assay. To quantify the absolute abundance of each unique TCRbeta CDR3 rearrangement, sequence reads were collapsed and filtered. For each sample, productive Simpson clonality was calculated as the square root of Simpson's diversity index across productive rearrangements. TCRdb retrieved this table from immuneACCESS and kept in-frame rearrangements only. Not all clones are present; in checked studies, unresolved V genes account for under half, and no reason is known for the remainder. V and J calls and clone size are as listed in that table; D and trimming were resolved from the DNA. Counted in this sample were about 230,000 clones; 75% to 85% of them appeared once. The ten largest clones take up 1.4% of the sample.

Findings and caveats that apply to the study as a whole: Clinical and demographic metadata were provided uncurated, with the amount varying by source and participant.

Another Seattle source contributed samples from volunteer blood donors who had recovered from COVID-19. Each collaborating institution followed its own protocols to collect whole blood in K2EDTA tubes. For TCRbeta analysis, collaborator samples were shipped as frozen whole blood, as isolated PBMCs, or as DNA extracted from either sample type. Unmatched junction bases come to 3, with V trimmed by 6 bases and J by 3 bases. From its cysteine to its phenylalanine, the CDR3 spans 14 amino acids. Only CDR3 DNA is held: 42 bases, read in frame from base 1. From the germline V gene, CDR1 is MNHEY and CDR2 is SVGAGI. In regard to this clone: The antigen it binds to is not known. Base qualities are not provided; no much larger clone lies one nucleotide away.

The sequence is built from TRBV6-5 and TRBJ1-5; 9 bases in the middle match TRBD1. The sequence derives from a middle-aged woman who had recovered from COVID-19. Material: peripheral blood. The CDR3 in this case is CASSWTGVNQPQHF. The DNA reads TGTGCCAGCAGCTGGACAGGGGTCAATCAGCCCCAGCATTTT.